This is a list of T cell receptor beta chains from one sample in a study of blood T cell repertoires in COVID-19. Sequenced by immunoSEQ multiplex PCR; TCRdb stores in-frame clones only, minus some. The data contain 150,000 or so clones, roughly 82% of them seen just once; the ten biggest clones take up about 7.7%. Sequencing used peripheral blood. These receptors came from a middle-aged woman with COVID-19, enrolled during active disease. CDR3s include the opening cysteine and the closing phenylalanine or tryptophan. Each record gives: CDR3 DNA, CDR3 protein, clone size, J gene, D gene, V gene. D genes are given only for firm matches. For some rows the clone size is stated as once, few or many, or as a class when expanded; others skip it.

DNA: TGTGCCAGTAGGGGAGGAAGCGCACCCCAAGAGACCCAGTACTTC
CDR3: CASRGGSAPQETQYF
size: .
J: TRBJ2-5
D: .
V: TRBV19

DNA: TGCGCCAGCGCTAGCTCCAATGAGCAGTTCTTC
CDR3: CASASSNEQFF
size: .
J: TRBJ2-1
D: .
V: TRBV10-2

DNA: TGTGCCAGCAGTTTATCCCCCGGGACTAGCACCTACGAGCAGTACTTC
CDR3: CASSLSPGTSTYEQYF
size: .
J: TRBJ2-7
D: TRBD2
V: TRBV28

DNA: TGTGCCAGCAGAGAAACAGGATCGTTTTACAATGAGCAGTTCTTC
CDR3: CASRETGSFYNEQFF
size: .
J: TRBJ2-1
D: .
V: TRBV28

DNA: TGTGCCAGCAGCTCGCTCGGGGCGGGATCCACAGATACGCAGTATTTT
CDR3: CASSSLGAGSTDTQYF
size: once
J: TRBJ2-3
D: .
V: TRBV7-3

DNA: TGTGCCAGCAGCCTTACGGAGTACAATGAGCAGTTCTTC
CDR3: CASSLTEYNEQFF
size: .
J: TRBJ2-1
D: .
V: TRBV7-9

DNA: TGCGCCAGCAGCCTAGTTCCTAGCCGGGACAGCTATGGCTACACCTTC
CDR3: CASSLVPSRDSYGYTF
size: once
J: TRBJ1-2
D: TRBD1
V: TRBV4-1

DNA: TGTGCCAGCACTCCCCAAGCTTCCTACAATGAGCAGTTCTTC
CDR3: CASTPQASYNEQFF
size: .
J: TRBJ2-1
D: .
V: TRBV6-5

DNA: TGTGCCAGCAGTCCCCGACAGGGCCGTCTGAATTCACCCCTCCACTTT
CDR3: CASSPRQGRLNSPLHF
size: .
J: TRBJ1-6
D: TRBD1
V: TRBV27

DNA: TGTGCCAGCAGCACGGGACTAGCGTCCTACAATGAGCAGTTCTTC
CDR3: CASSTGLASYNEQFF
size: .
J: TRBJ2-1
D: TRBD2
V: TRBV7-8

DNA: TGTGCCAGCAGCTTAATAGTGAGCGGCAAAGAGACCCAGTACTTC
CDR3: CASSLIVSGKETQYF
size: .
J: TRBJ2-5
D: .
V: TRBV7-3

DNA: TGTGCCAGCAGCTTAGAACAGGGGATCGGTGGCTACACCTTC
CDR3: CASSLEQGIGGYTF
size: .
J: TRBJ1-2
D: TRBD1
V: TRBV11-2

DNA: TGCGCCAGCAGCCAAGATCCGGGTCTTGAGCAGTTCTTC
CDR3: CASSQDPGLEQFF
size: .
J: TRBJ2-1
D: .
V: TRBV4-1

DNA: TGTGCCAGCAGCCCGCGACAGGGCCCAGATACGCAGTATTTT
CDR3: CASSPRQGPDTQYF
size: once
J: TRBJ2-3
D: TRBD1
V: TRBV7-8

DNA: TGTGCCAGCAGCGTAGGACCTAGCGGTGGCACCGGGGAGCTGTTTTTT
CDR3: CASSVGPSGGTGELFF
size: .
J: TRBJ2-2
D: TRBD2
V: TRBV9

DNA: TGTGCCAGCGGGTCAAGCGGGGGGACTGAGCAGTTCTTC
CDR3: CASGSSGGTEQFF
size: .
J: TRBJ2-1
D: TRBD2
V: TRBV12-3/TRBV12-4

DNA: TGTGCTAGCCAACAAGGGGCGGGGGCACAAGAGACCCAGTACTTC
CDR3: CASQQGAGAQETQYF
size: once
J: TRBJ2-5
D: .
V: TRBV7-7

DNA: TGTGCCAGCAGTGAAGACAGGGGGAGATTGGGTGGCTACACCTTC
CDR3: CASSEDRGRLGGYTF
size: .
J: TRBJ1-2
D: TRBD1
V: TRBV2

DNA: TGTGCCAGCAGCTTAGCCGCTGGGGCCAACGTCCTGACTTTC
CDR3: CASSLAAGANVLTF
size: .
J: TRBJ2-6
D: .
V: TRBV7-9

DNA: TGTGCCAGCAGCCAAAGGCTGGGGCTCGCTTCAAATGGCTACACCTTC
CDR3: CASSQRLGLASNGYTF
size: .
J: TRBJ1-2
D: .
V: TRBV3-1/TRBV3-2

DNA: TGTGCCAGCACCCTTGGAGGGGGCAGGGAACGGGGCTACACCTTC
CDR3: CASTLGGGRERGYTF
size: .
J: TRBJ1-2
D: TRBD1
V: TRBV5-6

DNA: TGTGCCAGTAGTCACAGGCTCCGGGGGGAAAAACTGTTTTTT
CDR3: CASSHRLRGEKLFF
size: .
J: TRBJ1-4
D: .
V: TRBV19

DNA: TGTGCCAGCAGCTTCCCCACGGTTGGCTATGGCTACACCTTC
CDR3: CASSFPTVGYGYTF
size: once
J: TRBJ1-2
D: .
V: TRBV7-9